A selection of T cell receptor beta chains follows, all from one sample in a study of blood T cell repertoires in COVID-19. Data came from immunoSEQ multiplex PCR; TCRdb stores just in-frame clones and leaves some out. The table has some 220,000 clones, around 81% seen once; the top ten hold approximately 7.2%. The material sequenced was peripheral blood. These receptors were collected from a woman in her 70s with acute or convalescent COVID-19. CDR3s include the opening cysteine and the closing phenylalanine or tryptophan. A D gene is named only where the DNA matches it firmly. Size values are once, few and many counts, or a class for expanded clones, and some rows have none.

V	size	length	D	J	DNA	CDR3
TRBV7-8	.	16	TRBD2	TRBJ2-1	TGTGCCAGCAGCTTATATCTCGGGGGGGTTTACAATGAGCAGTTCTTC	CASSLYLGGVYNEQFF
TRBV5-4	.	14	.	TRBJ1-2	TGTGCCAGCAGCTTGACCCCCCCCGGGGATGGCTACACCTTC	CASSLTPPGDGYTF
TRBV2	.	16	.	TRBJ2-2	TGTGCCAGCATGGGGGGGGCTAGAGCGAACACCGGGGAGCTGTTTTTT	CASMGGARANTGELFF
TRBV15	.	19	.	TRBJ1-5	TGTGCCACCAGCAGAGCGCTTGGGACACGGCGTAATAGCAATCAGCCCCAGCATTTT	CATSRALGTRRNSNQPQHF
TRBV3-1/TRBV3-2	.	15	.	TRBJ2-5	TGTGCCAGCAGCTCCCGGGACTTGTCAAAAGAGACCCAGTACTTC	CASSSRDLSKETQYF
TRBV1	.	15	.	TRBJ1-5	TGCACCAGCAGCCCCCGGGACAGATTAAATCAGCCCCAGCATTTT	CTSSPRDRLNQPQHF
TRBV4-1	.	15	.	TRBJ2-5	TGCGCCAGCAGCCAAGGGCCAACCTACCAAGAGACCCAGTACTTC	CASSQGPTYQETQYF
TRBV4-3	.	15	TRBD2	TRBJ2-7	TGCGCCAGCAGCCAAGCTAGCGGGGAGGCCTACGAGCAGTACTTC	CASSQASGEAYEQYF
TRBV7-2	few	13	TRBD2	TRBJ2-5	TGTGCCAGCAGCGTCGGGGGGGCGGAGACCCAGTACTTC	CASSVGGAETQYF
TRBV30	.	13	.	TRBJ1-1	TGTGCCTGGAGTGGGGAGCGGGGCACTGAAGCTTTCTTT	CAWSGERGTEAFF
TRBV27	.	13	.	TRBJ1-1	TGTGCCAGCAGTTCCCTGAGGAGGACTGAAGCTTTCTTT	CASSSLRRTEAFF
TRBV7-9	.	14	.	TRBJ2-7	TGTGCCAGCAGCTCAACTTTTGAGGCGTGGGAGCAGTACTTC	CASSSTFEAWEQYF
TRBV24-1	.	13	TRBD1	TRBJ2-5	TGTGCCACCAGTGCCGGGACAGTAGGGACCCAGTACTTC	CATSAGTVGTQYF
TRBV12-3/TRBV12-4	.	12	TRBD1	TRBJ2-1	TGTGCCAGCAGATCCGGGGACAGGGGTATGTTCTTC	CASRSGDRGMFF
TRBV6-2/TRBV6-3	few	16	.	TRBJ1-5	TGTGCCAGCAGCCCTCAAATAAGACAGAACAATCAGCCCCAGCATTTT	CASSPQIRQNNQPQHF
TRBV2	.	17	TRBD1	TRBJ1-1	TGTGCCAGCAGAAAAGAACGGGACAGGGGCCCGAACACTGAAGCTTTCTTT	CASRKERDRGPNTEAFF
TRBV5-1	.	15	TRBD1	TRBJ2-1	TGCGCCAGCAGCTTGGAGGGACAGGGGGCATGGGAGCAGTTCTTC	CASSLEGQGAWEQFF
TRBV7-3	few	12	.	TRBJ2-3	TGTGCCAGCAGATACGAGGGCGATACGCAGTATTTT	CASRYEGDTQYF
TRBV30	.	15	TRBD1	TRBJ2-7	TGTGCCTGGGACGATAGACAGGGGGCCACCTACGAGCAGTACTTC	CAWDDRQGATYEQYF
TRBV10-3	.	11	.	TRBJ2-3	TGTGCCATCGCGCAAGAGGGTACGCAGTATTTT	CAIAQEGTQYF
TRBV6-6	.	18	.	TRBJ1-6	TGTGCCAGCAGTCGATCAGGACTCTCGAGCTCCTATAATTCACCCCTCCACTTT	CASSRSGLSSSYNSPLHF
TRBV24-1	.	13	.	TRBJ2-2	TGTGCCACCAGGGACAGAACTACCGGGGAGCTGTTTTTT	CATRDRTTGELFF
TRBV7-2	few	14	TRBD1	TRBJ1-2	TGTGCCAGCAGCTTAGGGGGACAGGGCTATGGCTACACCTTC	CASSLGGQGYGYTF
TRBV4-2	.	17	TRBD1	TRBJ1-1	TGTGCCAGCAGCCAAGACCGGGACAGGCGCCTGAACACTGAAGCTTTCTTT	CASSQDRDRRLNTEAFF
TRBV19	few	14	.	TRBJ2-3	TGTGCCAGTAGTTCGCCGGGACAAGCAGATACGCAGTATTTT	CASSSPGQADTQYF
TRBV29-1	.	13	.	TRBJ1-5	TGCAGCGTGGGGACCCGGACAGATGGGCCCCAGCATTTT	CSVGTRTDGPQHF
TRBV2	.	13	.	TRBJ2-2	TGTGCCAGCAGGGTCGGCGGCACCGGGGAGCTGTTTTTT	CASRVGGTGELFF
TRBV6-5	once	16	TRBD1	TRBJ1-3	TGTGCCAGCAGTTACTCCCGGACAGGGGGCACAAACACCATATATTTT	CASSYSRTGGTNTIYF
TRBV12-3/TRBV12-4	few	13	.	TRBJ2-3	TGTGCCAGCAGTGGGGCGGTTTCGGATACGCAGTATTTT	CASSGAVSDTQYF